These 16 T cell receptor beta chains were all obtained from the same sample, sequenced in a study of blood T cell repertoires in COVID-19. Repertoires were generated with immunoSEQ multiplex PCR, while TCRdb's copy carries only in-frame clones and drops some. Here the sample spans about 120,000 clones, roughly 90% being singletons. The sample was peripheral blood. These receptors were obtained from a woman in her fifties or sixties with COVID-19, enrolled during active disease.

The CDR3 here is CASSYSLRDYEQYF. For the CDR3, the DNA is TGTGCCAGCAGTTACTCGTTACGGGACTACGAGCAGTACTTC. The chain links TRBV6-5 to TRBJ2-7, with a possible D match to TRBD2 (5 bases). Trimming removed 0 bases from V and 3 bases from J, with 9 bases in between. Germline V gene lookup returns CDR1 MNHEY and CDR2 SVGAGI. CDR3 length equals 14 residues.

The chain couples TRBV5-8 to TRBJ2-1; 7 bases match TRBD1. Unmatched junction bases numbered 12, after V lost 0 bases and J lost 6 bases. The CDR3 is made up of 17 amino acids. The germline V gene has CDR1 SGHTS and CDR2 YDEGEE. The CDR3 spells CASSLVYRGFTVNEQFF. The CDR3 nucleotides are TGTGCCAGCAGCTTGGTATACAGGGGTTTTACGGTCAATGAGCAGTTCTTC.

J is TRBJ2-7 and V is TRBV19, with a weak D call TRBD1 (5 bases). The CDR3 has 14 residues. Germline values: CDR1 LNHDA, CDR2 SQIVND (reference sequence). V lost 9 bases and J lost 1, with 16 bases in between. CDR3 region: CASADSTLSYEQYF. The DNA of the CDR3 is TGTGCCAGCGCTGACAGTACCCTTTCCTACGAGCAGTACTTC.

This clone turned up a few times. The gene calls are TRBV27 and TRBJ2-7; a possible D gene is TRBD1 (7 bases). V was shortened by 4 bases and J by 5 bases, with 12 bases between the two germline ends. Germline V CDR1 and CDR2: MNHEY, SMNVEV (reference sequence). The CDR3 has 13 amino acids. In nucleotides, the CDR3 is TGTGCCAGCAGTTCCAGGGGGGTTCACGAGCAGTACTTC. This translates into CASSSRGVHEQYF.

The rearrangement uses TRBV18 and TRBJ2-1; 8 bases are a match to TRBD1. V lost 6 bases to trimming and J lost 4 bases; unmatched junction nucleotides: 8. Germline CDR1 is KGHSH and CDR2 is LQKENI. The CDR3 has 15 residues. Written as DNA, the CDR3 is TGTGCCAGCTCCCACCGGGACAGGACATACAATGAGCAGTTCTTC. Amino acid sequence: CASSHRDRTYNEQFF.

The chain links TRBV9 to TRBJ2-2; TRBD1 is a possible D gene (7 bases). The CDR3 spans 15 residues. Germline values: CDR1 SGDLS, CDR2 YYNGEE. Trimming cost V 3 bases and J 3 bases, with 12 bases left between them. CDR3 region: CASSEGGQYTGELFF. CDR3 DNA: TGTGCCAGCAGCGAGGGGGGACAGTACACCGGGGAGCTGTTTTTT. Using reference TRBV9 and TRBJ2-2 for the parts outside the CDR3, the full variable domain is DSGVTQTPKHLITATGQRVTLRCSPRSGDLSVYWYQQSLDQGLQFLIQYYNGEERAKGNILERFSAQQFPDLHSELNLSSLELGDSALYFCASSEGGQYTGELFFGEGSRLTVL.

The chain couples TRBV7-9 to TRBJ2-7; D not certain. V lost 2 bases and J lost 2, with 10 bases in between. The V gene's germline CDR1 is SEHNR and CDR2 FQNEAQ (reference sequence). This CDR3 has 14 residues. The CDR3 bases are TGTGCCAGCAGCTTAACCAAACAGCCCTACGAGCAGTACTTC. Amino acids: CASSLTKQPYEQYF. Looking up the rest from reference TRBV7-9 and TRBJ2-7 gives the full variable domain: DTGVSQNPRHKITKRGQNVTFRCDPISEHNRLYWYRQTLGQGPEFLTYFQNEAQLEKSRLLSDRFSAERPKGSFSTLEIQRTEQGDSAMYLCASSLTKQPYEQYFGPGTRLTVT.

The V and J genes are TRBV11-2 and TRBJ2-6, with a weak D call TRBD2 (6 bases). Trimming stripped 5 bases from V and 0 bases from J, with 20 bases between. Germline CDR1 reads SGHAT; CDR2 reads FQNNGV. The CDR3 loop spans 19 amino acids. The CDR3: CASSHRSRGSGSGANVLTF. The CDR3 DNA is TGTGCCAGCAGCCACCGATCCCGGGGGTCTGGCTCTGGGGCCAACGTCCTGACTTTC.

The chain joins TRBV13 to TRBJ2-7, with TRBD2 matching 7 bases. This CDR3 is 15 amino acids long. The ends lost 6 bases at V and 0 bases at J; junction bases unmatched: 8. The germline CDR1 and CDR2 sequences are PRHDT and FYEKMQ (reference sequence). CDR3 sequence reads: CASRLGRESSYEQYF. DNA for the CDR3: TGTGCCAGCAGGCTCGGGCGGGAGAGCTCCTACGAGCAGTACTTC.

The chain recombines TRBV19 with TRBJ1-1; D remains unclear. This CDR3 is 13 amino acids long. Per germline, CDR1 LNHDA and CDR2 SQIVND (reference sequence). V lost 3 bases, J lost 1 base, and 6 bases lay in between. CDR3 in amino acids: CASSIRGNTEAFF. The CDR3 DNA is TGTGCCAGTAGTATCAGAGGGAACACTGAAGCTTTCTTT.

The chain recombines TRBV19 with TRBJ2-7; perhaps TRBD1 as D (6 bases). V dropped 7 bases and J dropped 6 bases, with 16 bases sitting between them. The CDR3 consists of 13 residues. CDR1 and CDR2 (germline): LNHDA, SQIVND (reference sequence). CDR3 residues: CASTGVFGGEQYF. The CDR3 nucleotides read TGTGCCAGTACAGGGGTTTTTGGAGGCGAGCAGTACTTC. The full variable domain, completed using reference TRBV19 and TRBJ2-7, is DGGITQSPKYLFRKEGQNVTLSCEQNLNHDAMYWYRQDPGQGLRLIYYSQIVNDFQKGDIAEGYSVSREKKESFPLTVTSAQKNPTAFYLCASTGVFGGEQYFGPGTRLTVT.

This chain connects TRBV6-1 to TRBJ2-2; 9 bases match TRBD1. This CDR3 is built from 18 residues. Trimming took 3 bases from V and 3 from J; bases not matched to a gene: 11. Per germline, CDR1 MNHNS and CDR2 SASEGT. CDR3 coding DNA: TGTGCCAGCAGTGACAAAGGGTACAGGGGGCTCGACACCGGGGAGCTGTTTTTT. It translates to CASSDKGYRGLDTGELFF.

The chain has TRBV7-9 and TRBJ1-2; a weak D match, TRBD1 (6 bases). Germline loops: CDR1 SEHNR, CDR2 FQNEAQ (reference sequence). The CDR3 is 14 residues long. Trimming cost V 5 bases and J 6 bases, with 16 bases left between them. The CDR3, as DNA: TGTGCCAGCAGCCAAAAACAGGGTCGGGATGGCTACACCTTC. Translating gives CASSQKQGRDGYTF.

The chain employs TRBV5-6 and TRBJ2-2; D unresolved. Germline loops: CDR1 SGHDT, CDR2 YYEEEE. The CDR3 contains 14 residues. V was clipped by 5 bases and J by 0 bases, with 8 bases between them. In DNA, the CDR3 is TGTGCCAGCAGGTTCTTCGCGAACACCGGGGAGCTGTTTTTT. Its protein product is CASRFFANTGELFF.

The rearrangement links TRBV29-1 to TRBJ2-6; 12 bases agree with TRBD1. V dropped 6 bases and J dropped 1; count of bases not matched to a gene: 7. This CDR3 contains 17 residues. Germline CDR1 reads SQVTM; CDR2 reads ANQGSEA. The CDR3 spells CSVPGDRGRSGANVLTF. Written as DNA, the CDR3 is TGCAGCGTCCCGGGGGACAGGGGGCGGTCTGGGGCCAACGTCCTGACTTTC.

The gene calls are TRBV4-1 and TRBJ2-7, with a weak D call TRBD2 (6 bases). This CDR3 is built from 14 residues. V was pared by 1 base and J by 7 bases, with 14 bases between. CDR1 and CDR2 from the germline V gene are MGHRA and YSYEKL. CDR3 bases: TGCGCCAGCAGCCAAGGGGAGGTCTCGAGGGAGCAGTACTTC. As protein: CASSQGEVSREQYF.